This TCR beta chain originates from a study of blood T cell repertoires in COVID-19 (TCRdb year 2020). Some background on the complete study: Samples from collaborators originated in the United States, Italy and Spain and spanned both the acute and convalescent phases of COVID-19. The material from the prospective study consisted of cDNA or gDNA derived from T cells, B-cell-depleted T cells, or PBMCs. Deeply sampled blood TCRbeta repertoires from subjects exposed to, actively infected with, or recovered from COVID-19 were included in the dataset. The repertoires were released in a freely available public database intended as a resource for research on the immune response to SARS-CoV-2. Samples were obtained from the ongoing ImmuneRACE study (first 160 participants) and from some 1,200 subjects provided by 6 global collaborators. A de-identified subject ID, COVID-19 status, age in years and sex were almost always included in the sample metadata. HLA class I and class II types, where available, came from metadata supplied by the sample provider rather than from assay-based typing. What the research found in general, with its limitations: How much clinical and demographic metadata was included differed by source and by participant, and the metadata was provided uncurated.

Germline trimming amounts to 5 bases on V and 6 bases on J, with 5 as the count of junction bases outside the gene matches. Looking up the germline V gene (reference sequence) yields CDR1 SEHNR and CDR2 FQNEAQ. The CDR3, from cysteine to phenylalanine, totals 14 residues. Just CDR3 DNA is preserved here, 42 bases in frame from base 1. This clone was observed once. Its antigen has not been determined. Nothing much larger sits one base from this clone, and base qualities are not available. TCRbeta CDR3 regions were amplified from genomic DNA by means of the immunoSEQ Assay, a bias-controlled multiplex PCR. The paper's processing steps were these. The number of nucleated cells in each sample was estimated from the amplification of reference gene primers within the assay. To quantify the absolute abundance of each unique TCRbeta CDR3 rearrangement, sequence reads were collapsed and filtered. For each sample, productive Simpson clonality was calculated by taking the square root of Simpson's diversity index across productive rearrangements. TCRdb's version of the immuneACCESS table is confined to in-frame rearrangements and falls short of the full clone set. An unresolved V gene accounts for under half of the shortfall where checked; the remainder is of unknown origin. V, J and clone size reflect that table, while D and trimming were determined from the DNA. A total of 150,000 to 200,000 clones appear in this sample, approximately 80% of them only once. About 16% of the sample is held by the ten biggest clonotypes.

Enrolling through a virtual design, the prospective study's participants ranged in age from about 18 to 100 years and lived across 24 United States geographic areas. To assign participants to cohorts, the prospective study relied on clinical history that participants themselves reported in a screening survey and a study questionnaire. Recovered participants in ImmuneRACE Cohort 3 were defined by two consecutive negative NP/OP PCR tests, clearance by a healthcare professional, or resolution of symptoms. In the prospective study, mobile phlebotomists collected whole blood, serum and a nasopharyngeal or oropharyngeal swab from each participant. Prospective study participants could optionally give additional blood draws and questionnaires over an approximately two-month period. Before DNA extraction, blood samples from the prospective study were shipped at room temperature or frozen.

The V gene is TRBV7-9 and the J gene is TRBJ1-5; the junction holds 9 bases that match TRBD1. This clonotype was obtained from a man in his forties or fifties who had recovered from COVID-19. Sequenced input: PBMCs or T cells enriched from blood (not recorded which). The nucleotides read TGTGCCAGCAGCCCGGACAGGGGATCTCAGCCCCAGCATTTT. It translates as CASSPDRGSQPQHF.